Below are 2 T cell receptor beta chains sequenced from a single sample in a study of blood T cell repertoires in COVID-19. TCRdb's table, derived via immunoSEQ multiplex PCR, lists solely in-frame clones and lacks some. The repertoire includes hundreds of thousands of clones, about 88% of them detected once, and around 1.4% sits in the top ten. The sequenced material came from peripheral blood. The receptors were sampled from a man between 65 and 85 years old with acute or convalescent COVID-19.

The gene calls are TRBV7-9 and TRBJ1-2; 8 positions agree with TRBD1. The CDR3 consists of 15 residues. Germline loops: CDR1 SEHNR, CDR2 FQNEAQ (reference sequence). The junction had 6 bases not matched to a gene; V was cut back by 3 bases and J by 3 bases. Here the CDR3 DNA reads TGTGCCAGCAGCTTTTTGGACAGGGCAGACTATGGCTACACCTTC. Its protein is CASSFLDRADYGYTF.

The chain joins TRBV4-3 to TRBJ2-1, with TRBD2 matching 7 bases. The germline V gene has CDR1 LGHNA and CDR2 YSLEER. This CDR3 spans 15 amino acids. After removal of 6 bases from V and 6 bases from J, the junction contained 11 bases not matched to a gene. CDR3 sequence reads: CASSRWEGSSNEQFF. The CDR3 DNA is TGCGCCAGCAGTAGGTGGGAGGGGTCGAGCAATGAGCAGTTCTTC.